These 17 T cell receptor beta chains were all obtained from the same sample, sequenced in a study of shared clonotypes between healthy human individuals. Produced via immunoSEQ multiplex PCR; TCRdb's table is partial and in-frame only. The sample carries approximately 480,000 clones, about 75% recorded once. Specimen: PBMCs. The receptors derive from a middle-aged woman in good health. Some clones in this sample may be carry-over from other donors' samples.

The chain combines TRBV11-2 with TRBJ1-2; a weak D match, TRBD1 (6 bases). V dropped 1 base and J dropped 5 bases, with 14 bases sitting between them. Germline CDR1 and CDR2: SGHAT and FQNNGV. The CDR3 loop spans 15 amino acids. The CDR3 reads CASSLGAGDQYGYTF. CDR3 coding DNA: TGTGCCAGCAGCTTAGGGGCAGGGGACCAATATGGCTACACCTTC.

This clone was seen a handful of times. This chain joins TRBV6-1 and TRBJ1-2; D not certain. The CDR3 spans 12 residues. Between the trimmed V and J ends, which lost 6 bases and 3 bases, there was a span of 8 bases. The germline CDR1 and CDR2 sequences are MNHNS and SASEGT. The CDR3 coding sequence is TGTGCCAGCAGACGGCCGGACTATGGCTACACCTTC. It codes for CASRRPDYGYTF.

The chain couples TRBV15 to TRBJ2-5; 8 bases align to TRBD1. V gave up 5 bases and J gave up 4 bases; unmatched junction bases: 6. Germline assignment: CDR1 LNHNV and CDR2 YYDKDF (reference sequence). The CDR3 sequence is 14 residues long. The CDR3 is CATSPGQDVETQYF. The CDR3 nucleotides are TGTGCCACCAGCCCGGGACAGGATGTAGAGACCCAGTACTTC.

J is TRBJ1-2 and V is TRBV28; weak D call: TRBD1 (6 bases). CDR1 MDHEN and CDR2 SYDVKM come from the germline V gene. The V end was cut by 9 bases, the J end by 5 bases, with 19 bases between. The CDR3 totals 14 residues. Here the CDR3 DNA reads TGTGCCAGTCGCCGGCAGGGGCGCCAATATGGCTACACCTTC. Translated: CASRRQGRQYGYTF.

The chain couples TRBV6-6 to TRBJ1-2, with 8 bases lining up with TRBD1. This CDR3 contains 15 residues. The V gene's germline CDR1 is MNHNY and CDR2 SVGAGI (reference sequence). V lost 5 bases, J lost 5 bases, and 10 bases stayed unmatched. CDR3 residues: CASSMDRDGVYGYTF. CDR3 in DNA: TGTGCCAGCAGTATGGACAGGGACGGGGTGTATGGCTACACCTTC.

This clone has only a few counts. The genes are TRBV4-2 and TRBJ1-1; no clear D gene. CDR3 length equals 15 residues. Per the germline V gene, CDR1 is LGHNA and CDR2 is YNFKEQ. The ends were cut back, 1 base at V and 2 bases at J, with 11 bases in the middle. CDR3 sequence: CASSQGLMGNTEAFF. In nucleotides, the CDR3 is TGTGCCAGCAGCCAAGGTCTTATGGGTAACACTGAAGCTTTCTTT.

The CDR3 bases are TGTGCCAGCAGTTTTGGGGACAACTCCCAAGAGACCCAGTACTTC. Residues: CASSFGDNSQETQYF. The rearrangement links TRBV27 to TRBJ2-5; TRBD1 is a possible D gene (6 bases). The CDR3 is 15 amino acids. Between the trimmed V and J ends, which lost 3 bases and 1 base, there was a span of 12 bases. Germline V CDR1 and CDR2: MNHEY, SMNVEV (reference sequence).

This clone was counted a single time. The chain combines TRBV5-8 with TRBJ2-1; 9 bases align to TRBD2. This CDR3 has 14 residues. The germline gives CDR1 SGHTS, CDR2 YDEGEE. V lost 3 bases and J lost 7; bases outside the gene matches: 5. Here the CDR3 reads CASSWASGVNEQFF. DNA for the CDR3: TGTGCCAGCAGCTGGGCTAGCGGGGTTAATGAGCAGTTCTTC.

The chain employs TRBV7-2 and TRBJ2-1; 14 bases are a match to TRBD2. Germline assignment: CDR1 SGHTA and CDR2 FQGNSA. Trimming removed 6 bases from V and 7 bases from J; junction bases left unmatched: 8. CDR3 length equals 16 residues. The CDR3 sequence is CASRDPGLAGGNEQFF. The CDR3 DNA follows: TGTGCCAGCAGGGATCCAGGACTAGCGGGAGGAAATGAGCAGTTCTTC.

The CDR3 DNA sequence: TGTGCCAGCAGCGTAGGACGTGCCGGGACAGATACGCAGTATTTT. The encoded protein is CASSVGRAGTDTQYF. The J gene is TRBJ2-3, the V gene TRBV9; D remains ambiguous. Trimming pared 0 bases from V and 3 bases from J, leaving 11 bases between. The germline V gene encodes CDR1 SGDLS and CDR2 YYNGEE. The CDR3 length is 15 residues.

There are a few counts of this clone. This chain connects TRBV29-1 to TRBJ2-6, with D perhaps TRBD1 or TRBD2 (6 bases each). The germline V gene encodes CDR1 SQVTM and CDR2 ANQGSEA. Between the trimmed V and J ends, which lost 6 bases and 2 bases, there was a span of 8 bases. The CDR3 loop spans 13 amino acids. The CDR3 DNA reads TGCAGCGTCGGGGGCCCTGGGGCCAACGTCCTGACTTTC. It codes for CSVGGPGANVLTF.

This clone has just one count. The chain couples TRBV7-3 to TRBJ2-7; D might be TRBD1 (6 bases). CDR1 and CDR2 from the germline V gene are SGHTA and FQGTGA. Trimming pared 5 bases from V and 4 bases from J, leaving 36 bases between. The CDR3 sequence is 21 residues long. The DNA for the CDR3 is TGTGCCAGCAGCGCAACCCCCTGTATCGCTAGAAGGGACAAGGCTTTTTACGAGCAGTACTTC. It translates to CASSATPCIARRDKAFYEQYF.

In its sample, this clone was seen once. The chain recombines TRBV21-1 with TRBJ2-1; the DNA was not used to check the table's D call, TRBD2. TRBV21-1 is a listed pseudogene. The CDR3 contains 20 residues. CDR3 sequence reads: CASSKAGSSWPLSPYNEQFF. The CDR3 DNA follows: TGTGCCAGCAGCAAAGCGGGGTCTAGCTGGCCGCTGAGCCCCTACAATGAGCAGTTCTTC.

The chain combines TRBV30 with TRBJ2-7; D is tentatively TRBD1 or TRBD2 (5 bases each). CDR1 and CDR2 (germline): GTSNPN, SVGIG (reference sequence). The CDR3 is 13 residues long. Trimming shortened V by 5 bases and J by 1 base, and 12 bases separated the two germline ends. CDR3 nucleotide sequence: TGTGCCTGGGGGGACGGGGTATCCTACGAGCAGTACTTC. It yields the protein CAWGDGVSYEQYF.

This sequence joins TRBV1 and TRBJ2-4; the table gives TRBD2 as D, unverified against the DNA. TRBV1 constitutes a pseudogene. This CDR3 contains 24 residues. The CDR3 protein is CTSTFRKERISFLPAPIAKNIQYF. Here the CDR3 DNA reads TGCACCAGCACCTTCAGAAAGGAGCGGATTAGCTTCCTTCCCGCTCCCATAGCCAAAAACATTCAGTACTTC.

This rearrangement joins TRBV5-1 to TRBJ2-3, with D perhaps assigned TRBD1 or TRBD2 (5 bases each). CDR3 length: 14 amino acids. CDR1 SGHRS and CDR2 YFSETQ come from the germline V gene. V dropped 3 bases and J dropped 7 bases, with 15 bases sitting between them. CDR3 in amino acids: CASSSGRDRYTQYF. CDR3 DNA: TGCGCCAGCAGCTCGGGACGAGACAGATATACGCAGTATTTT. Supplemented by reference TRBV5-1 and TRBJ2-3, the full variable domain reads KAGVTQTPRYLIKTRGQQVTLSCSPISGHRSVSWYQQTPGQGLQFLFEYFSETQRNKGNFPGRFSGRQFSNSRSEMNVSTLELGDSALYLCASSSGRDRYTQYFGPGTRLTVL.

The chain uses TRBV28 and TRBJ1-5; no definite D call. V shed 1 base and J shed 6 bases, with 10 bases lying between them. The CDR3 contains 14 residues. CDR1 and CDR2 (germline): MDHEN, SYDVKM. CDR3 sequence: CASSLSQEGQPQHF. CDR3 in DNA: TGTGCCAGCAGTTTATCACAAGAGGGTCAGCCCCAGCATTTT.